The table lists the clone carrying this T cell receptor beta chain with a few counts. Its antigen remains unknown. The CDR3 length is 12 residues. The V and J ends lost 1 base and 8 bases respectively, with 3 bases between them. The germline gives CDR1 LNHDA, CDR2 SQIVND (reference sequence). Original processing methods: ImmunoSEQ output held junction-only sequences without quality scores, so filtering differed. Repertoires were generated with immunoSEQ multiplex PCR, while TCRdb's copy carries only in-frame clones and drops some. V, J and clone size derive from that table, while D and trimming were established from the DNA sequence. The table records over a million clones, around four fifths of them present only once. The sample originates from a study of shared clonotypes between healthy human individuals. CD45RA+ naive and CD45RA-negative memory subsets were separated from CD4+ cells. Study conclusions and caveats: Sampling involved blood alone; tissue repertoires likely differ.

Source material: memory CD4+ T cells sorted from blood. Subset given: CD45RA-negative fraction. The J gene is TRBJ1-6, the V gene TRBV19; D gene unclear. This TCR came from a young man in good health. The CDR3 sequence: CASSIGDSPLHF. CDR3 DNA sequence: TGTGCCAGTAGTATAGGGGATTCACCCCTCCACTTT.